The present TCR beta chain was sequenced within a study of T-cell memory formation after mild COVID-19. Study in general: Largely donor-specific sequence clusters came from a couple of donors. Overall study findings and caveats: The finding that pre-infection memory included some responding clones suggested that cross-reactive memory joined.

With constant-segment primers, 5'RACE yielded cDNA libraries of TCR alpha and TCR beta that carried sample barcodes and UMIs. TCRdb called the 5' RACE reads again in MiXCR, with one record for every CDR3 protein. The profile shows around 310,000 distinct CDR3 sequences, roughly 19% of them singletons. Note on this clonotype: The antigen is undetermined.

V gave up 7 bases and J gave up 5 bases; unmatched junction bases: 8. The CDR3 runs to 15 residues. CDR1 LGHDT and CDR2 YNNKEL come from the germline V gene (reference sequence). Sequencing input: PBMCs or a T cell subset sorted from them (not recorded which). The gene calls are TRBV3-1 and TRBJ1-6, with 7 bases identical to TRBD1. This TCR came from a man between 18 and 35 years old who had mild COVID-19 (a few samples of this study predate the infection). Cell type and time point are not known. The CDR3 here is CASTPRGQDNSPLHF. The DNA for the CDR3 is TGTGCCAGCACCCCACGCGGACAGGATAATTCACCCCTCCACTTT. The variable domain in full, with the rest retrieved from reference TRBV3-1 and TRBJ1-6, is DTAVSQTPKYLVTQMGNDKSIKCEQNLGHDTMYWYKQDSKKFLKIMFSYNNKELIINETVPNRFSPKSPDKAHLNLHINSLELGDSAVYFCASTPRGQDNSPLHFGNGTRLTVT.